This T cell receptor (beta chain) is drawn from a study of post-analysis software for immune sequencing data. Overall study: Patients had relapsing-remitting, secondary progressive or progressive-relapsing multiple sclerosis; some lacked subtype.

Study results and limitations: Normalized Chao1 diversity in multiple sclerosis patients fell significantly below that of controls. Strong co-clustering by F measure linked samples that shared a preparation batch. TRBV segments more frequent in patients than in controls numbered several and included TRBV5-6, TRBV5-1 and TRBV20-1.

Tagging with unique molecular identifiers was a feature of the TCR beta cDNA libraries. T cells numbering roughly 0.9 to 11 million gave rise to roughly 0.5 million cDNA molecules. MiXCR, run by TCRdb on the PCR reads, gives a single entry per CDR3 protein. The data show fewer than 700,000 distinct CDR3 sequences, 44% seen once. Trimming took off 2 bases at V and 4 bases at J, with 9 bases between the two ends. This CDR3 spans 13 amino acids. Germline loops: CDR1 MGHDK, CDR2 SYGVNS. As regards this clonotype: Its antigen is not identified.

The source of this sequence is a girl aged 10 to 17 with multiple sclerosis. The sequencing input was blood. The chain is built from TRBV25-1 and TRBJ2-7, with unresolved D. The CDR3 protein is CASSEGLVYEQYF. The CDR3, as DNA: TGTGCCAGCAGTGAAGGGCTTGTTTACGAGCAGTACTTC.